A selection of T cell receptor beta chains follows, all from one sample in a study of blood T cell repertoires in COVID-19. The method was immunoSEQ multiplex PCR; TCRdb's version includes in-frame clones alone and lacks a portion of them. Of fewer than 200,000 clones listed, around 82% are singletons. Sequenced sample: peripheral blood. The receptor source for this set is a man in his sixties who had recovered from COVID-19. CDR3s include the opening cysteine and the closing phenylalanine or tryptophan. Fields, in order: D gene, V gene, J gene, clone size, CDR3 protein, CDR3 DNA. A D gene is named only where the DNA matches it firmly. A row's size may be missing; if present it is once, few, many or a size class.

-	TRBV21-1	TRBJ2-1	-	CASTGRRGTYNEQFF	TGTGCCAGCACCGGGCGGCGGGGGACCTACAATGAGCAGTTCTTC
-	TRBV5-4	TRBJ1-1	-	CASSLRRTDTEAFF	TGTGCCAGCAGCTTGAGGAGGACTGACACTGAAGCTTTCTTT
-	TRBV5-1	TRBJ1-1	-	CASSSGQNTEAFF	TGCGCCAGCAGCTCCGGACAGAACACTGAAGCTTTCTTT
-	TRBV19	TRBJ1-2	-	CASSRNNVDGNLNYGYTF	TGTGCCAGTAGTAGAAACAACGTGGACGGGAATCTCAACTATGGCTACACCTTC
-	TRBV2	TRBJ1-2	-	CASSVREGGYTF	TGTGCCAGCAGCGTCAGGGAGGGTGGCTACACCTTC
-	TRBV5-1	TRBJ1-1	-	CASSLDRGAYTEAFF	TGCGCCAGCAGCTTGGATCGGGGGGCTTACACTGAAGCTTTCTTT
TRBD2	TRBV27	TRBJ2-7	-	CASSLSGTSGEQYF	TGTGCCAGCAGTTTGTCCGGGACTAGCGGCGAGCAGTACTTC
-	TRBV14	TRBJ2-3	once	CASSPRQTTDTQYF	TGTGCCAGCAGCCCCCGCCAGACTACAGATACGCAGTATTTT
-	TRBV5-1	TRBJ2-1	-	CASSPGWEFSDGEQFF	TGCGCCAGCAGCCCGGGGTGGGAGTTTAGCGATGGTGAGCAGTTCTTC
-	TRBV11-1	TRBJ1-1	-	CASRIPGRGTEAFF	TGTGCCAGCAGGATTCCAGGGCGGGGAACTGAAGCTTTCTTT
TRBD1	TRBV9	TRBJ1-5	-	CASSGGQTNQPQHF	TGTGCCAGCAGCGGGGGACAGACAAATCAGCCCCAGCATTTT
TRBD2	TRBV4-2	TRBJ2-2	-	CASSPPELAGGPTGELFF	TGTGCCAGCAGCCCCCCAGAACTAGCGGGGGGGCCCACCGGGGAGCTGTTTTTT
-	TRBV14	TRBJ2-3	-	CASNIPGTDTQYF	TGTGCCAGCAATATCCCCGGCACAGATACGCAGTATTTT
-	TRBV2	TRBJ1-5	once	CASSEAVNQPQHF	TGTGCCAGCAGTGAGGCGGTCAATCAGCCCCAGCATTTT
-	TRBV2	TRBJ2-6	-	CASSQNQGSGANVLTF	TGTGCCAGCAGCCAAAACCAGGGCTCTGGGGCCAACGTCCTGACTTTC
-	TRBV7-2	TRBJ2-3	few	CASSLAGQGTQYF	TGTGCCAGCAGCTTAGCCGGCCAGGGTACGCAGTATTTT
TRBD1	TRBV5-6	TRBJ1-2	-	CASSSDRTLYGYTF	TGTGCCAGCAGCTCGGACAGGACGCTTTATGGCTACACCTTC
-	TRBV18	TRBJ2-7	-	CASSPFDRGGDYEQYF	TGTGCCAGCTCACCCTTCGACAGGGGAGGGGACTACGAGCAGTACTTC
TRBD2	TRBV3-1/TRBV3-2	TRBJ2-1	-	CASSYQGLAGAEQFF	TGTGCCAGCAGCTACCAAGGACTAGCGGGAGCGGAGCAGTTCTTC
-	TRBV6-5	TRBJ2-5	-	CASSYSASQETQYF	TGTGCCAGCAGTTACTCGGCCAGTCAAGAGACCCAGTACTTC
-	TRBV18	TRBJ2-7	-	CASSPGGYEQYF	TGTGCCAGCTCCCCCGGAGGTTACGAGCAGTACTTC
-	TRBV3-1/TRBV3-2	TRBJ1-5	-	CASSQGRSNQPQHF	TGTGCCAGCAGCCAAGGCAGAAGCAATCAGCCCCAGCATTTT
-	TRBV12-3/TRBV12-4	TRBJ2-5	-	CASRGRSSETQYF	TGTGCCAGCAGGGGGCGGAGCTCCGAGACCCAGTACTTC
TRBD1	TRBV5-6	TRBJ1-2	-	CASSFRSTGSGGYTF	TGTGCCAGCAGCTTCAGATCGACAGGGAGTGGAGGCTACACCTTC
TRBD1	TRBV18	TRBJ1-1	-	CASSPTGNENTEAFF	TGTGCCAGCTCACCGACAGGGAATGAGAACACTGAAGCTTTCTTT
-	TRBV5-1	TRBJ2-3	-	CASSAGTPRVDTQYF	TGCGCCAGCAGCGCAGGGACACCGAGGGTAGATACGCAGTATTTT
TRBD1	TRBV11-3	TRBJ2-1	-	CASSLEGSGTGVYNEQFF	TGTGCCAGCAGCTTAGAAGGCAGCGGGACAGGGGTCTACAATGAGCAGTTCTTC
TRBD2	TRBV5-4	TRBJ2-5	-	CASSTGLAQETQYF	TGTGCCAGCAGCACGGGACTAGCTCAAGAGACCCAGTACTTC
TRBD1	TRBV23-1	TRBJ2-1	-	CASSQSVLIDRDRAVNEQFF	TGCGCCAGCAGTCAATCGGTATTAATTGACCGGGACAGGGCTGTCAATGAGCAGTTCTTC
TRBD1	TRBV12-5	TRBJ1-1	-	CASGLGTGGKTEAFF	TGTGCTAGTGGTTTGGGGACAGGGGGTAAAACTGAAGCTTTCTTT
TRBD2	TRBV7-2	TRBJ2-5	-	CASSIGSGGPETQYF	TGTGCCAGCAGCATCGGTAGCGGGGGGCCGGAGACCCAGTACTTC
TRBD2	TRBV7-7	TRBJ2-1	-	CASSQTSGADNEQFF	TGTGCTAGCAGCCAGACTAGCGGGGCCGACAATGAGCAGTTCTTC
-	TRBV5-4	TRBJ1-5	-	CASSLEGGDQPQHF	TGTGCCAGCAGCTTGGAGGGAGGGGACCAGCCCCAGCATTTT
-	TRBV5-6	TRBJ1-2	-	CASSQDTYGYTF	TGTGCCAGCAGCCAAGACACCTATGGCTACACCTTC
TRBD1	TRBV9	TRBJ1-1	few	CASSPRQGQDTEAFF	TGTGCCAGCAGCCCTAGACAGGGGCAGGACACTGAAGCTTTCTTT
TRBD2	TRBV18	TRBJ2-3	-	CASSPLSGGAVADTQYF	TGTGCCAGCTCACCACTAAGCGGGGGGGCCGTGGCAGATACGCAGTATTTT
TRBD2	TRBV10-3	TRBJ2-7	-	CAIRAGAGESKQYF	TGTGCCATCAGAGCCGGTGCGGGGGAGTCCAAGCAGTACTTC
-	TRBV6-5	TRBJ1-2	-	CASRDSYGYTF	TGTGCCAGCAGGGACAGTTATGGCTACACCTTC
TRBD2	TRBV5-1	TRBJ2-3	-	CASSGSPFGRGGVDTQYF	TGCGCCAGCAGCGGTTCCCCTTTCGGGCGGGGGGGCGTAGATACGCAGTATTTT
TRBD2	TRBV7-2	TRBJ2-3	once	CASSLEGRGIDTQYF	TGTGCCAGCAGCTTAGAAGGGCGGGGGATAGATACGCAGTATTTT
TRBD2	TRBV7-8	TRBJ2-1	-	CASSLGLAGRSNEQFF	TGTGCCAGCAGCTTAGGTCTAGCGGGGAGATCCAATGAGCAGTTCTTC
-	TRBV3-1/TRBV3-2	TRBJ2-3	few	CASSQGYRRDTQYF	TGTGCCAGCAGCCAAGGTTATCGTCGGGATACGCAGTATTTT
TRBD1	TRBV5-1	TRBJ2-3	few	CASSFGGQPGPRDTQYF	TGCGCCAGCAGCTTTGGGGGACAGCCCGGCCCGCGGGATACGCAGTATTTT
TRBD1	TRBV12-3/TRBV12-4	TRBJ2-5	-	CASRGQGKETQYF	TGTGCCAGCAGGGGACAGGGGAAAGAGACCCAGTACTTC
-	TRBV5-3	TRBJ1-2	once	CARSKTGGYTF	TGTGCCAGAAGCAAAACAGGGGGCTACACCTTC
TRBD1	TRBV6-1	TRBJ1-1	once	CASSEAGQGVTEAFF	TGTGCCAGCAGTGAAGCGGGACAGGGAGTCACTGAAGCTTTCTTT
-	TRBV5-6	TRBJ1-1	-	CASSLATGNIPRTEAFF	TGTGCCAGCAGCTTGGCTACAGGGAACATCCCAAGGACTGAAGCTTTCTTT
-	TRBV3-1/TRBV3-2	TRBJ1-6	-	CASSRRGHDSPLHF	TGTGCCAGCAGCCGCCGAGGGCACGATTCACCCCTCCACTTT
TRBD1	TRBV6-5	TRBJ2-2	few	CASTGTGGNTGELFF	TGTGCCAGCACTGGGACAGGGGGCAACACCGGGGAGCTGTTTTTT
TRBD1	TRBV7-2	TRBJ2-2	-	CASSKPTGPRGELFF	TGTGCCAGCAGCAAGCCGACAGGGCCAAGGGGGGAGCTGTTTTTT